Reported below is one T cell receptor (beta chain). Source study methods: Amplifying reference gene primers gave estimates of nucleated cell counts. The method was immunoSEQ multiplex PCR; TCRdb's version includes in-frame clones alone and lacks a portion of them. V, J and clone size are those of that table, while D and trimming were read from the DNA. The sample has 60,000 to 90,000 clones, 84% seen once; the top ten hold 3.5%. The data belong to a study of blood T cell repertoires in COVID-19. For the study at large: Sites in the United States, Italy and Spain provided acute and convalescent COVID-19 samples. T cells, B-cell-depleted T cells, or PBMCs supplied cDNA or gDNA.

The CDR3 spans 17 residues. From germline, CDR1 is MNHEY and CDR2 SMNVEV (reference sequence). With V trimmed by 1 base and J by 5 bases, 13 bases remained unmatched. The sequencing sample was made of peripheral blood. The chain carries TRBV27 and TRBJ1-2; the match to TRBD1 covers 7 bases. This sequence originates from a man aged 45-65 years with acute or convalescent COVID-19. As DNA, the CDR3 is TGTGCCAGCAGTTTATTTCCCCAAGGGGACAGCCAATATGGCTACACCTTC. Translated, it gives CASSLFPQGDSQYGYTF.